Below are 15 T cell receptor beta chains sequenced from a single sample in a study of T cell responses to AZD1222 COVID-19 vaccine. Generated by immunoSEQ multiplex PCR, the TCRdb table keeps only in-frame clones and is missing some. Of some 130,000 clones in the sample, around 84% are singletons; the top ten hold 20% to 25%. The source material was peripheral blood, sampled on day 0 of AZD1222 vaccination. Receptor source: an adult in good health.

CDR3 nucleotides: TGTGCCAGCAGCACACGATCAGGGGGCGGAATCGGGGAGCTGTTTTTT. Translating it yields CASSTRSGGGIGELFF. The V call is TRBV11-3, the J call TRBJ2-2; TRBD1 matches 8 bases. Germline values: CDR1 SGHNT, CDR2 YENEEA. The CDR3 loop spans 16 amino acids. The ends lost 5 bases at V and 7 bases at J; junction bases unmatched: 12.

The chain uses TRBV6-1 and TRBJ2-7, with 12 bases matching TRBD1. CDR3 length: 18 amino acids. Germline CDR1 MNHNS, CDR2 SASEGT. Germline trimming cut 1 base from V and 5 bases from J; bases unmatched to any gene: 12. CDR3 protein: CASSEEGGTGGARDEQYF. CDR3 DNA sequence: TGTGCCAGCAGTGAAGAGGGGGGGACAGGGGGCGCCAGGGACGAGCAGTACTTC.

The chain has TRBV2 and TRBJ2-5; 7 bases line up with TRBD2. The ends lost 10 bases at V and 4 bases at J; junction bases unmatched: 9. The V gene's germline CDR1 is SNHLY and CDR2 FYNNEI. The length of the CDR3 is 13 residues. For the CDR3, the DNA is TGTGCCATAAGCGGGGTTGTCCGAGAGACCCAGTACTTC. As protein: CAISGVVRETQYF. The whole variable domain, remainder taken from reference TRBV2 and TRBJ2-5, is EPEVTQTPSHQVTQMGQEVILRCVPISNHLYFYWYRQILGQKVEFLVSFYNNEISEKSEIFDDQFSVERPDGSNFTLKIRSTKLEDSAMYFCAISGVVRETQYFGPGTRLLVL.

The CDR3, as DNA: TGCAGTGCTATCAGGGGGGGCTACACCTTC. This encodes CSAIRGGYTF. This chain uses TRBV20-1 with TRBJ1-2; 7 bases agree with TRBD1. V shed 4 bases and J 8 bases; nucleotides not matched to a gene: 1. Germline lookup yields CDR1 DFQATT and CDR2 SNEGSKA (reference sequence). The CDR3 totals 10 residues.

The chain links TRBV6-2 or TRBV6-3 to TRBJ2-3, with D uncertain. With 2 bases removed from V and 2 bases from J, the gap between germline ends came to 8 bases. The CDR3 covers 14 residues. CDR1 is MNHEY, CDR2 SVGEGT, per germline. The DNA of the CDR3 is TGTGCCAGCAGTTACATTTCGGACACAGATACGCAGTATTTT. Its translation is CASSYISDTDTQYF.

The gene calls are TRBV19 and TRBJ2-1, with 11 bases fitting TRBD2. This CDR3 has 13 residues. Losses at the gene ends were 6 bases for V and 10 bases for J; bases not matched to a gene: 5. The germline CDR1 and CDR2 sequences are LNHDA and SQIVND (reference sequence). The CDR3 region is CASRSSGGREQFF. The DNA of the CDR3 is TGTGCCAGTAGGTCTAGCGGGGGGAGGGAGCAGTTCTTC.

The chain uses TRBV6-5 and TRBJ1-1; D is unresolved. V lost 4 bases to trimming and J lost 1 base, with 10 bases between them. The germline CDR1 and CDR2 sequences are MNHEY and SVGAGI. CDR3 length equals 14 residues. The CDR3 protein is CASSSPVGNTEAFF. The CDR3 DNA sequence: TGTGCCAGCAGTTCCCCTGTGGGGAACACTGAAGCTTTCTTT.

This sequence joins TRBV19 and TRBJ1-5; D gene ambiguous. Trimming took 3 bases from V and 2 from J, leaving 8 bases between them. The CDR3 contains 14 residues. Germline V gene data show CDR1 as LNHDA and CDR2 as SQIVND (reference sequence). CDR3 sequence reads: CASSIRDRNQPQHF. The CDR3 DNA is TGTGCCAGTAGTATCCGGGATCGCAATCAGCCCCAGCATTTT.

The rearrangement joins TRBV7-3 to TRBJ2-5; TRBD1 matches at 12 bases. The CDR3 is 16 residues long. The V gene's germline CDR1 is SGHTA and CDR2 FQGTGA. V was pared by 5 bases and J by 5 bases, with 9 bases of the junction left unmatched. This CDR3 reads CASSQTGTGGTETQYF. The CDR3 DNA is TGTGCCAGCAGCCAGACTGGGACAGGGGGCACGGAGACCCAGTACTTC.

The V call is TRBV11-2, the J call TRBJ1-1, with D unresolved. Germline CDR1 SGHAT, CDR2 FQNNGV. The CDR3 runs 13 residues. V was cut by 5 bases and J by 4 bases, with 11 bases left in between. CDR3 region: CASSPPLGTEAFF. The CDR3 DNA follows: TGTGCCAGCAGCCCTCCCTTGGGCACTGAAGCTTTCTTT. The full variable domain, with the rest looked up from reference TRBV11-2 and TRBJ1-1, is EAGVAQSPRYKIIEKRQSVAFWCNPISGHATLYWYQQILGQGPKLLIQFQNNGVVDDSQLPKDRFSAERLKGVDSTLKIQPAKLEDSAVYLCASSPPLGTEAFFGQGTRLTVV.

The gene calls are TRBV5-4 and TRBJ1-1; no definite D call. CDR1 SGHNT and CDR2 YYREEE come from the germline V gene (reference sequence). Trimming cost V 7 bases and J 1 base, with 14 bases left between them. The CDR3 covers 14 residues. The CDR3 region is CASGLGGANTEAFF. The DNA for the CDR3 is TGTGCCAGCGGGCTGGGTGGAGCGAACACTGAAGCTTTCTTT.

The chain links TRBV4-2 to TRBJ2-3; TRBD2 aligns across 7 bases. Germline CDR1 reads LGHNA; CDR2 reads YNFKEQ. The length of the CDR3 is 15 residues. The junction had 6 bases not matched to a gene; V was cut back by 0 bases and J by 6 bases. CDR3 loop: CASSQEGGGRDTQYF. The CDR3 DNA reads TGTGCCAGCAGCCAAGAAGGCGGGGGACGGGATACGCAGTATTTT.

The CDR3 reads CAWSVRLAGSYQETQYF. The CDR3 DNA reads as TGTGCCTGGAGTGTACGGCTAGCGGGGTCGTACCAAGAGACCCAGTACTTC. The genes are TRBV30 and TRBJ2-5; 9 bases agree with TRBD2. CDR3 length: 17 amino acids. CDR1 and CDR2 (germline): GTSNPN, SVGIG (reference sequence). The junction had 8 bases not matched to a gene; V was cut back by 0 bases and J by 0 bases.

The rearrangement links TRBV28 to TRBJ1-2; 10 positions match TRBD1. Per germline, CDR1 MDHEN and CDR2 SYDVKM. CDR3 length: 17 residues. V was clipped by 3 bases and J by 7 bases; unmatched bases: 14. The CDR3 DNA reads TGTGCCAGCAGTTTGGGGGGGACAGGGGTTTTTTTGGGTGGCTACACCTTC. This gives the protein CASSLGGTGVFLGGYTF.

V and J are TRBV3-1 (or the pseudogene TRBV3-2) and TRBJ2-5; D unresolved. The CDR3 runs 17 residues. Germline V gives CDR1 LGHDT, CDR2 YNNKEL (reference sequence). V was pared by 0 bases and J by 5 bases, with 19 bases between. The CDR3 loop reads CASSQDIGLGRRETQYF. As DNA, the CDR3 is TGTGCCAGCAGCCAAGATATAGGGCTAGGTCGGCGTGAGACCCAGTACTTC.